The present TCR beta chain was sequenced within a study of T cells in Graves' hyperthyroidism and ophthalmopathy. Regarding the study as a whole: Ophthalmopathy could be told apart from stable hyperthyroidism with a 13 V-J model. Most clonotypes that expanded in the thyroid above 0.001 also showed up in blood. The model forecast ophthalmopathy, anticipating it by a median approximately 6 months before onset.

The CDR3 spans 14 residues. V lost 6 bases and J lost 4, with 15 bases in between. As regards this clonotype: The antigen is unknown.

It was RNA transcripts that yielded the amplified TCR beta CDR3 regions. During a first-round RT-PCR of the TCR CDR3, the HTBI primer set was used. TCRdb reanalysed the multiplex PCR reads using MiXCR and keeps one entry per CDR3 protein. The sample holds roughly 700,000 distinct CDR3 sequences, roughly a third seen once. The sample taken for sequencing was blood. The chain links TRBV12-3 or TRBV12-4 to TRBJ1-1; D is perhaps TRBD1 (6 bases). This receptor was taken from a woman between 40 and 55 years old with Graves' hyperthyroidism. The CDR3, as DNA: TGTGCCAGCAGGGGGGCGGGGGCCGGCACTGAAGCTTTCTTT. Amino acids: CASRGAGAGTEAFF.